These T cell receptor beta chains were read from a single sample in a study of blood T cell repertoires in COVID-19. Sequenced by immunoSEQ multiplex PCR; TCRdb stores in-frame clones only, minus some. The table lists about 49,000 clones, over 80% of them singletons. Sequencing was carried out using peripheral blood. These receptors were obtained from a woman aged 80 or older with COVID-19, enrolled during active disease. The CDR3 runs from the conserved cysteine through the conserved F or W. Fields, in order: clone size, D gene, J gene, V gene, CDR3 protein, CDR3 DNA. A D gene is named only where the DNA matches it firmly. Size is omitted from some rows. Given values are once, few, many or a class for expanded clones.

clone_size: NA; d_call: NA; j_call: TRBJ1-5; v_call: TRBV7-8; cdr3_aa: CASSGRGVHLGNQPQHF; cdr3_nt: TGTGCCAGCAGCGGCAGGGGAGTTCACCTGGGCAATCAGCCCCAGCATTTT
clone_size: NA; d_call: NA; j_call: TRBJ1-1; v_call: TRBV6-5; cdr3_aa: CASSPRDRNTEAFF; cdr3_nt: TGTGCCAGCAGCCCCAGAGACAGGAACACTGAAGCTTTCTTT
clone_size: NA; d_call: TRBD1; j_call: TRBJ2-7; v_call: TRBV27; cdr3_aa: CASRKGQGAGEQYF; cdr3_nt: TGTGCCAGCAGAAAGGGACAGGGGGCGGGCGAGCAGTACTTC
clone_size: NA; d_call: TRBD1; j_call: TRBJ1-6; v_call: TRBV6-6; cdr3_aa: CASSPGTGALPLHF; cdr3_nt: TGTGCCAGCAGTCCCGGGACAGGGGCTTTACCCCTCCACTTT
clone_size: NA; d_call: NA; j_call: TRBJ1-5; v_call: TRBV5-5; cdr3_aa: CASSLTTGENQPQHF; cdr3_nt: TGTGCCAGCAGCCTCACGACAGGCGAAAATCAGCCCCAGCATTTT
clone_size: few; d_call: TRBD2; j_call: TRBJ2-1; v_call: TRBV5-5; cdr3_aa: CASSLRQGWSGRYNEQFF; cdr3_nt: TGTGCCAGCAGCCTTCGACAGGGTTGGAGCGGGAGGTACAATGAGCAGTTCTTC
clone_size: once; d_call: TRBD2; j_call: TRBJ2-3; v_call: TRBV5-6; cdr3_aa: CASSLVGGLAVGTQYF; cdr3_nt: TGTGCCAGCAGCTTGGTTGGGGGACTAGCTGTTGGCACGCAGTATTTT
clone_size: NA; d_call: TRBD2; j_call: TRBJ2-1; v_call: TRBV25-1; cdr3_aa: CASSEHGLVSNEQFF; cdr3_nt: TGTGCCAGCAGTGAACATGGACTAGTTTCCAATGAGCAGTTCTTC
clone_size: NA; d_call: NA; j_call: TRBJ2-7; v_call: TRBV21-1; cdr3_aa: CASSKPRRREPYEQYF; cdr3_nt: TGTGCCAGCAGCAAACCTAGGAGGCGGGAGCCCTACGAGCAGTACTTC
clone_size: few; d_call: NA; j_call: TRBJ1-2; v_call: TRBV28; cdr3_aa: CASSRLDRNYGYTF; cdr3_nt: TGTGCCAGCAGTCGCTTAGACAGAAACTATGGCTACACCTTC
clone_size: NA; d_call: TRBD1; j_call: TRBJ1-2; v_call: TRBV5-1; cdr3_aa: CASSLEGQGARYGYTF; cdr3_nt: TGCGCCAGCAGCTTGGAGGGACAGGGGGCGCGGTATGGCTACACCTTC
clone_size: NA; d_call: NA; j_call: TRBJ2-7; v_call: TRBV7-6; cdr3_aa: CASSLTLSDRAYEQYF; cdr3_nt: TGTGCCAGCAGCCTTACGCTCTCTGACAGAGCCTACGAGCAGTACTTC
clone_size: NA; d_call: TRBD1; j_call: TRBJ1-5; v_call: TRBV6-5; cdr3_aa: CASSLRDRGGQPQHF; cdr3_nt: TGTGCCAGCAGTCTCCGGGACAGGGGAGGTCAGCCCCAGCATTTT
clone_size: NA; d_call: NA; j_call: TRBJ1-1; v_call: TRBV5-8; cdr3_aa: CASSSAGAPLNTEAFF; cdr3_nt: TGTGCCAGCAGCTCCGCAGGGGCCCCCTTGAACACTGAAGCTTTCTTT
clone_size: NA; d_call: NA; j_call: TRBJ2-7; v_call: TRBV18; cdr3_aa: CASSPPWSQGGSYEQYF; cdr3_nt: TGTGCCAGCTCACCACCGTGGTCGCAGGGTGGGTCCTACGAGCAGTACTTC
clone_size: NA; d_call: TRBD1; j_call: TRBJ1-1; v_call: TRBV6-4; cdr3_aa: CASRAQGQTEAFF; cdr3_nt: TGTGCCAGCAGGGCACAGGGACAGACTGAAGCTTTCTTT
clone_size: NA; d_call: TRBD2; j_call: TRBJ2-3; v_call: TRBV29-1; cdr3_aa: CSVETSGGVDTQYF; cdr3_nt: TGCAGCGTTGAAACTAGCGGGGGCGTAGATACGCAGTATTTT
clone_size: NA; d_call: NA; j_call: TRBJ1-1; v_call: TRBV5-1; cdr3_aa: CASSPIPSTEAFF; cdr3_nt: TGCGCCAGCAGCCCTATCCCTAGTACTGAAGCTTTCTTT
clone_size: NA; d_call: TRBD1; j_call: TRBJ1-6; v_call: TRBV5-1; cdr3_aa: CASSPGQALGSPLHF; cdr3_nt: TGCGCCAGCAGCCCGGGACAGGCTTTAGGTTCACCCCTCCACTTT
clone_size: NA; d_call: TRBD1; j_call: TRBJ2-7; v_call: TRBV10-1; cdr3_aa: CATSQGASWEQYF; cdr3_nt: TGCGCCACATCACAGGGGGCATCGTGGGAGCAGTACTTC
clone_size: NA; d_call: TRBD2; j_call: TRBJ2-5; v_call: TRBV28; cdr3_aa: CASSPGLSGAYQETQYF; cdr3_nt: TGTGCCAGCAGTCCCGGCCTTAGCGGGGCGTACCAAGAGACCCAGTACTTC
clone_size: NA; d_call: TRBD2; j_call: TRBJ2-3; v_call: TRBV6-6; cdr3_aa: CASRKGLAEITDTQYF; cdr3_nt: TGTGCCAGCAGGAAGGGACTAGCGGAAATCACAGATACGCAGTATTTT
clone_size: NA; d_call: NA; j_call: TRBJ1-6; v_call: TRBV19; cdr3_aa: CASSINILQDRDNSPLHF; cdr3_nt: TGTGCCAGTAGTATTAATATCTTACAGGACAGAGATAATTCACCCCTCCACTTT
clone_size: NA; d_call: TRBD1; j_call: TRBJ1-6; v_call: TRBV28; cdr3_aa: CASTGTGNSPLHF; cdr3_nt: TGTGCCAGCACAGGGACAGGGAATTCACCCCTCCACTTT
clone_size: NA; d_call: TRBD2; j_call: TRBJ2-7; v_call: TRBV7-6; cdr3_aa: CASSLVLAGGGEGYEQYF; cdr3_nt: TGTGCCAGCAGCTTAGTATTAGCGGGGGGTGGGGAAGGCTACGAGCAGTACTTC
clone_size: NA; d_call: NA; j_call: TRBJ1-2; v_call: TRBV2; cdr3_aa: CASISVAGAPGYTF; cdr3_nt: TGTGCCAGCATTTCGGTGGCGGGAGCGCCTGGCTACACCTTC
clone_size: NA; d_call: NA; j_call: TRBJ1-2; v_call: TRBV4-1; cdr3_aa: CASSQERISRTNYGYTF; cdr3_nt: TGCGCCAGCAGCCAAGAGAGGATTAGCCGCACTAACTATGGCTACACCTTC
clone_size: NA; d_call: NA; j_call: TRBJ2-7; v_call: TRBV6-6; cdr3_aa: CASSNGDRYEQYF; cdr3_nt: TGTGCCAGCAGTAACGGAGACCGCTACGAGCAGTACTTC
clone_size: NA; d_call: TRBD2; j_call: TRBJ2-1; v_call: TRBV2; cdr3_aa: CASSGLAGNEQFF; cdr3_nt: TGTGCCAGCAGTGGTTTAGCGGGTAATGAGCAGTTCTTC
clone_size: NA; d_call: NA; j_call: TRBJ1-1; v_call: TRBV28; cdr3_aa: CASSPPDRPLNTEAFF; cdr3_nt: TGTGCCAGCAGTCCACCTGACAGACCGTTGAACACTGAAGCTTTCTTT
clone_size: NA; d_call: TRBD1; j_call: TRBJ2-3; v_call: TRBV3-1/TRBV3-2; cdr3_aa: CASKRQGASAGSDTQYF; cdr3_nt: TGTGCCAGCAAGCGACAGGGGGCTAGCGCAGGATCAGATACGCAGTATTTT
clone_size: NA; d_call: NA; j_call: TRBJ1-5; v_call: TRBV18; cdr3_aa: CASSRDIGGNQPQHF; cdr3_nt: TGTGCCAGCTCACGAGACATTGGGGGGAATCAGCCCCAGCATTTT
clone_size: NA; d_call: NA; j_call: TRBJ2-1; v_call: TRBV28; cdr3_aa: CASPPRRGTYNEQFF; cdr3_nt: TGTGCCAGTCCCCCCCGGCGGGGCACTTACAATGAGCAGTTCTTC
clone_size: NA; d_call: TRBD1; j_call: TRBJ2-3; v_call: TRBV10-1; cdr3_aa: CASSQGDSSTDTQYF; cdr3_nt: TGCGCCAGCAGTCAGGGGGATTCTAGCACAGATACGCAGTATTTT
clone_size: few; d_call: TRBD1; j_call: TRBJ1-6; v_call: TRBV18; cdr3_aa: CASSQRETGTGNSPLHF; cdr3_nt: TGTGCCAGCTCCCAGAGGGAGACCGGGACAGGGAATTCACCCCTCCACTTT
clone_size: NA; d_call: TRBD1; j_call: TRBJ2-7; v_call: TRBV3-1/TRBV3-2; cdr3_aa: CASSHTGQAPYEQYF; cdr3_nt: TGTGCCAGCAGCCACACGGGACAGGCTCCCTACGAGCAGTACTTC
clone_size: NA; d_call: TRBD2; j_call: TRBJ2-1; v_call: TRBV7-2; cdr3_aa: CASSLRGGNSYNEQFF; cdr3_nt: TGTGCCAGCAGCTTACGGGGGGGTAATTCTTACAATGAGCAGTTCTTC
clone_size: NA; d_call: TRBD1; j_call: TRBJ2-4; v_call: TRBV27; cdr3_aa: CASSLSRTGWQESIQYF; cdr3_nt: TGTGCCAGCAGTTTATCGCGGACAGGGTGGCAGGAAAGCATTCAGTACTTC
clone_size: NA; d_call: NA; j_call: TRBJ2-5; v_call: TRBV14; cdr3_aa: CASSQYRGGTQYF; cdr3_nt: TGTGCCAGCAGCCAATACAGGGGGGGGACCCAGTACTTC
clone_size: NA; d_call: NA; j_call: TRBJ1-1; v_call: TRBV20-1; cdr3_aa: CSARRSTEAFF; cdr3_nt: TGCAGTGCAAGGAGGAGCACTGAAGCTTTCTTT
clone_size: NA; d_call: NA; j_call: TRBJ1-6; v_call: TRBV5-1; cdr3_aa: CASSLAQINSPLHF; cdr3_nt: TGCGCCAGCAGCTTGGCCCAGATTAATTCACCCCTCCACTTT
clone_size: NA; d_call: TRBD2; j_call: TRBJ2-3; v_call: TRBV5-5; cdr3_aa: CASHPPGLLATDTQYF; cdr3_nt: TGTGCCAGCCACCCTCCGGGACTATTAGCCACAGATACGCAGTATTTT
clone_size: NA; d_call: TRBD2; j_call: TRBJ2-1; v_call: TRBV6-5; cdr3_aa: CASSLGGLAGVNEQFF; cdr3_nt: TGTGCCAGCAGTTTGGGGGGACTAGCGGGAGTTAATGAGCAGTTCTTC
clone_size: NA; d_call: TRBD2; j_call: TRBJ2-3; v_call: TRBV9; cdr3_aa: CASSVGSSGYTDTQYF; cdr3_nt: TGTGCCAGCAGCGTAGGGTCTAGCGGTTACACAGATACGCAGTATTTT
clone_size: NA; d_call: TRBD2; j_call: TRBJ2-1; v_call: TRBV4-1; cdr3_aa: CASSPSLAGEGNEQFF; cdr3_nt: TGCGCCAGCAGTCCGAGCCTGGCGGGAGAGGGGAATGAGCAGTTCTTC
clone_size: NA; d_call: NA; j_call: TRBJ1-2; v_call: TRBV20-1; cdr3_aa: CSVPLNYGYTF; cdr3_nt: TGCAGTGTCCCCCTCAACTATGGCTACACCTTC
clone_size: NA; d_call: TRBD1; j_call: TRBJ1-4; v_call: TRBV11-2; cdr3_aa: CASSLDRGRKLFF; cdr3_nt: TGTGCCAGCAGCTTAGACAGGGGGCGAAAACTGTTTTTT
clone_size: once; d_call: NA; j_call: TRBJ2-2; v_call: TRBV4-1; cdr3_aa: CASRNLGTGELFF; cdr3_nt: TGCGCCAGCAGGAACCTAGGAACCGGGGAGCTGTTTTTT
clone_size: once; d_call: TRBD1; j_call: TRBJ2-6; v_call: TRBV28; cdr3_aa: CASRQGGSGANVLTF; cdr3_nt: TGTGCCAGCAGACAGGGGGGTTCTGGGGCCAACGTCCTGACTTTC
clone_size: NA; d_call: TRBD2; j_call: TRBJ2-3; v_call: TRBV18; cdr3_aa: CASSQREGTDTQYF; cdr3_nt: TGTGCCAGCAGCCAGCGGGAGGGCACAGATACGCAGTATTTT
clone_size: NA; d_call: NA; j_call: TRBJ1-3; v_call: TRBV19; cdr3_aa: CASSSFGTSSGNTIYF; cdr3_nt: TGTGCCAGTAGTTCCTTCGGGACATCTTCTGGAAACACCATATATTTT
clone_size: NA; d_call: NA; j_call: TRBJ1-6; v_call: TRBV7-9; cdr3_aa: CASSSRGGEAPLHF; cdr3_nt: TGTGCCAGCAGCTCTCGCGGGGGAGAGGCACCCCTCCACTTT
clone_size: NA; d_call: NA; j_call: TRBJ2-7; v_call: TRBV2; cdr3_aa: CASSRGNLLEQYF; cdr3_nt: TGTGCCAGCTCCCGGGGTAACCTCTTGGAGCAGTACTTC